This T cell receptor beta chain is from a study of OX40 agonist ivuxolimab in advanced cancers. A single count supports this clone. TCRdb keeps only in-frame clones here, not all; method: immunoSEQ multiplex PCR. The profile shows about 45,000 clones, 88% of them singletons. There are 15 residues in the CDR3. Germline assignment: CDR1 SGDLS and CDR2 YYNGEE. The V and J ends lost 4 bases and 0 bases respectively, with 13 bases between them. The chain couples TRBV9 to TRBJ1-1; D is unclear. The material was CD4+ or CD8+ T cells sorted from blood, obtained in a trial of the OX40 agonist ivuxolimab. The sequence came from an adult with an advanced solid tumor such as melanoma, head and neck, liver or kidney cancer. In DNA, the CDR3 is TGTGCCAGCAGCACCAACGCGGATTTGAACACTGAAGCTTTCTTT. It is translated as CASSTNADLNTEAFF.